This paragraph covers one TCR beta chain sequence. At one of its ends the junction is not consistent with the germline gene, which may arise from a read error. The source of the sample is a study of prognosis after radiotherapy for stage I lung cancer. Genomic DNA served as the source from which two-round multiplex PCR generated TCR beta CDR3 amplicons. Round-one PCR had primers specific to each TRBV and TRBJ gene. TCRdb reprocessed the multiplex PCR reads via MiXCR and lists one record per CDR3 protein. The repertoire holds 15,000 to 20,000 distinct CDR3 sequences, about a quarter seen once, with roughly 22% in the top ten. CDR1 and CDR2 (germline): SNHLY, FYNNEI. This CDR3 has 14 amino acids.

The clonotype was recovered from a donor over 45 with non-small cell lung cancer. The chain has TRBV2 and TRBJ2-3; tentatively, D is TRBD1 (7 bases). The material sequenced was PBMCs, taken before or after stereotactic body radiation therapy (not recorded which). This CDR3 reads CAGRDRDFTDTQYF. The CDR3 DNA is TGTGCCGGCAGAGACAGGGACTTCACAGATACGCAGTATTTT.